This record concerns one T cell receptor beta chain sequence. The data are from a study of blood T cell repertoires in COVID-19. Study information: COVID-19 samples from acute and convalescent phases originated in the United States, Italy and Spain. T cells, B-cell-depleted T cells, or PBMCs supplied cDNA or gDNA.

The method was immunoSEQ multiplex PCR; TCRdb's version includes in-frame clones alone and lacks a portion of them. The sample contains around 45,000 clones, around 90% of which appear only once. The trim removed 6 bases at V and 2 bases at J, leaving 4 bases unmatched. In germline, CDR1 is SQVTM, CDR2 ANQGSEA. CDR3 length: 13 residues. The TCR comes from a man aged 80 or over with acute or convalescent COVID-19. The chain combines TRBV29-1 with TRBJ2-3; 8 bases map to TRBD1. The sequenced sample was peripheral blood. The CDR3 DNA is TGCAGCGTCGCGGGACAGGACACAGATACGCAGTATTTT. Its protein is CSVAGQDTDTQYF.